This T cell receptor beta chain was sequenced in a study of blood T cell repertoires in COVID-19. Study-wide background: From the United States, Italy and Spain came samples of acute and convalescent COVID-19.

J was trimmed by 4 bases and V by 8 bases; bases with no gene match: 6. The CDR3 is 14 residues long. Germline CDR1 MNHNY, CDR2 SVGAGI (reference sequence). TCRdb keeps only in-frame clones here, not all; method: immunoSEQ multiplex PCR. The sample has 100,000 or so clones, about 84% seen once. The sequenced material came from peripheral blood. The V call is TRBV6-6, the J call TRBJ2-3; 10 bases align to TRBD2. This clonotype originated in a human donor in a cohort sampled during active COVID-19. This CDR3 is CASGTSVVADTQYF. The CDR3 DNA sequence: TGTGCCAGCGGGACTAGCGTAGTGGCAGATACGCAGTATTTT.